One and the same sample provided the 10 T cell receptor beta chains below, sequenced in a study of response to subunit inactivated influenza vaccine (dated by TCRdb to between 2017 and 2018). Library preparation used RT-PCR. Reads for this sample came from an Illumina HiSeq 2500. TCRdb trimmed the raw reads at Q25, called clones with MiXCR and kept productive beta chains. Duplicate CDR3 protein sequences are folded into a single record with the most common DNA and genes. For this sample the table gives some 180,000 distinct CDR3 sequences, of which nearly 9.5% were detected only once. The leading ten clones occupy approximately 11% of the sample. Sequenced material: non-naive T cells sorted from PBMCs, taken on the day of vaccination. The cell subset or site label of this sample denotes: memory T cell fraction. The receptors were gathered from a man in his fifties who received an inactivated influenza vaccine. Donor details come from another sample of the same person, matched by shared clones.

As regards this clonotype: A read error may be the cause here, since a much bigger clone is one base away. The CDR3, as DNA: TGTGCCATCAGTGGGGGGGAGACCCAGTACTTC. This translates into CAISGGETQYF. The chain combines TRBV10-3 with TRBJ2-5; D might be TRBD1 or TRBD2, each matching 5 bases. V lost 4 bases and J 5 bases, leaving 5 bases between the germline ends. Germline CDR1 is ENHRY and CDR2 is SYGVKD. The CDR3 is 11 residues long.

The chain combines TRBV9 with TRBJ2-3, with D perhaps matching TRBD1 or TRBD2 (5 bases each). Germline V lookup: CDR1 SGDLS, CDR2 YYNGEE. CDR3 length: 15 amino acids. The V and J ends lost 2 bases and 6 bases respectively, with 16 bases between them. The CDR3 loop is CASSVSGPLTDTQYF. The CDR3 nucleotides are TGTGCCAGCAGCGTTTCGGGACCCCTCACGGATACGCAGTATTTT.

The chain combines TRBV30 with TRBJ2-5; possibly TRBD1 or TRBD2 for D (5 bases each). Germline V lookup: CDR1 GTSNPN, CDR2 SVGIG (reference sequence). CDR3 size: 13 residues. Trimming stripped 5 bases from V and 0 bases from J, with 10 bases between. The CDR3 sequence is CAWGDGYQETQYF. The CDR3 nucleotides read TGTGCCTGGGGGGACGGCTACCAAGAGACCCAGTACTTC.

This clonotype has only a few counts. The rearrangement uses TRBV15 and TRBJ2-3, with a possible D match to TRBD1 (5 bases). Germline CDR1 LNHNV, CDR2 YYDKDF (reference sequence). V gave up 8 bases and J gave up 3 bases, with 12 bases separating them. This CDR3 contains 13 residues. This CDR3 reads CATAYRITDTQYF. DNA for the CDR3: TGTGCCACCGCATACAGGATAACAGATACGCAGTATTTT.

V usage is TRBV25-1 and J usage is TRBJ2-2; D perhaps matches TRBD1 (5 bases). Trimming removed 5 bases at V and 4 bases at J, with 8 bases between. Germline V gene sequence: CDR1 MGHDK, CDR2 SYGVNS. The CDR3 is 13 amino acids. The CDR3 sequence: CASSFDSTGELFF. Here the CDR3 DNA reads TGTGCCAGCAGTTTTGACAGCACCGGGGAGCTGTTTTTT.

This clonotype occurred a few times. This rearrangement joins TRBV7-2 to TRBJ2-7; a possible D gene is TRBD2 (5 bases). This CDR3 has 14 residues. V dropped 1 base and J dropped 3 bases, with 10 bases sitting between them. The germline V gene has CDR1 SGHTA and CDR2 FQGNSA. CDR3 bases: TGTGCCAGCAGCTTAGGAGGACGGGACTACGAGCAGTACTTC. This gives the protein CASSLGGRDYEQYF.

This clonotype has a count of ten or more. The chain joins TRBV27 to TRBJ2-7, with D maybe TRBD2 (6 bases). Between the trimmed V and J ends, which lost 5 bases and 0 bases, there was a span of 11 bases. Germline values: CDR1 MNHEY, CDR2 SMNVEV (reference sequence). This CDR3 region has 14 residues. CDR3 sequence (DNA): TGTGCCAGCAGTGGAGGGTTTGGCTCCTACGAGCAGTACTTC. Encoded protein: CASSGGFGSYEQYF.

V is TRBV3-1 and J is TRBJ2-2; 7 positions agree with TRBD1. The CDR3 extends over 16 amino acids. Germline CDR1 and CDR2: LGHDT and YNNKEL (reference sequence). The J segment lost 1 base and the V segment lost 2 bases, leaving 4 bases of the junction unmatched. CDR3 amino acids: CASSQPWTGNTGELFF. The CDR3 DNA reads as TGTGCCAGCAGCCAACCCTGGACAGGGAACACCGGGGAGCTGTTTTTT.

The CDR3 DNA is TGCAGTGCGGCAGACAGGGGCTTCGAAAGAGAGACCCAGTACTTC. This codes for CSAADRGFERETQYF. The chain links TRBV20-1 to TRBJ2-5; 8 positions agree with TRBD1. The ends lost 6 bases at V and 4 bases at J; junction bases unmatched: 13. This CDR3 spans 15 amino acids. CDR1 and CDR2 from the germline V gene are DFQATT and SNEGSKA (reference sequence).

V usage is TRBV4-3 and J usage is TRBJ1-1; D is undetermined. Germline CDR1 reads LGHNA; CDR2 reads YSLEER. Trimming removed 0 bases from V and 3 bases from J, with 11 bases in between. This CDR3 contains 15 residues. CDR3: CASSQDWAVDTEAFF. The CDR3 DNA sequence: TGCGCCAGCAGCCAAGATTGGGCAGTCGACACTGAAGCTTTCTTT.